The rows below give T cell receptor beta chains drawn from one sample of a study of T cells in Graves' hyperthyroidism and ophthalmopathy. MiXCR, run by TCRdb on the multiplex PCR reads, gives a single entry per CDR3 protein. The sample has 40,000 to 60,000 distinct CDR3 sequences, approximately 58% seen once; the top ten hold around a third. Sequences were obtained from peripheral blood or thyroid tissue (not recorded which). The receptors derive from a man aged 18 to 35 with Graves' hyperthyroidism. The CDR3 runs from the conserved cysteine through the conserved F or W. The D gene is left open where the match is weak. Rows may omit the clone size; those that give it use once, few, many or a size class.

>many|TRBD1|TRBV28|TRBJ1-1
TGTGCCAGCAGTTGGACAGGGGTGAAGACGGGCACTGAAGCTTTCTTT
CASSWTGVKTGTEAFF
>-|-|TRBV24-1|TRBJ2-5
TGTGCCACCAGTGGAGATGTGGGGACCCAGTACTTC
CATSGDVGTQYF
>many|TRBD1|TRBV10-3|TRBJ1-2
TGTGCCATCAGGCCCCGGGACAGGGAAAGGTATGGCTACACCTTC
CAIRPRDRERYGYTF
>-|-|TRBV29-1|TRBJ2-5
TGCAGCGTTTCCGCAGGGGGGGAGACCCAGTACTTC
CSVSAGGETQYF
>-|TRBD1|TRBV2|TRBJ1-4
TGTGCCAGCAAAGAAGGGGGCGAGGGGACAATGTTTTTT
CASKEGGEGTMFF
>-|-|TRBV10-2|TRBJ1-2
TGCGCCAGCAAGGACAGTTCCTATGGCTACACCTTC
CASKDSSYGYTF
>once|TRBD1|TRBV5-1|TRBJ2-2
TGCGCCAGCAGGACTCCGGGACAGGGGGTCCGAGGCACCGGGGAGCCGTTTTTT
CASRTPGQGVRGTGEPFF
>many|TRBD2|TRBV11-2|TRBJ2-3
TGTGCCAGCAGCTCAGCAAAAGCGGGAGGGCCCCTGAATACGCAGTATTTT
CASSSAKAGGPLNTQYF
>-|-|TRBV7-2|TRBJ2-2
TGTGCCAGCAGCTTAGCGCGGCTGGGGCAGTCGAACACCGGGGAGCTGTCTTGG
CASSLARLGQSNTGELSW
>many|-|TRBV5-1|TRBJ2-3
TGCGCCAGCAGGGTTTGGGGATTTACACCAGATACGCAGTATTTT
CASRVWGFTPDTQYF
>many|TRBD2|TRBV5-1|TRBJ2-7
TGCGCCAGCAGCTCTACTAGCGGAGGGGTCGAGCAGTACTTC
CASSSTSGGVEQYF
>-|TRBD2|TRBV20-1|TRBJ2-7
TGCAGTGCTGGAGGGACTAGCGGGAGCTGGGGGGAGCAGTACTTC
CSAGGTSGSWGEQYF
>-|TRBD1|TRBV6-5|TRBJ1-2
TGTGCCAGCAGTTACTCCATACGAGGGACAGGGACCTTTAGCGGAAACTATGGCTACACCTTC
CASSYSIRGTGTFSGNYGYTF
>many|-|TRBV7-9|TRBJ2-7
TGTGCCAGCAGCACCCAGGGTGGTCTCGGGCCAGGGGGGACTCCGGTTCTCGAGCAGTACTTC
CASSTQGGLGPGGTPVLEQYF
>many|TRBD2|TRBV29-1|TRBJ2-5
TGCAGCGTTGATGAAACTAGCGGGACGGGCCAAGAGACCCAGTACTTC
CSVDETSGTGQETQYF
>many|-|TRBV7-9|TRBJ2-7
TGTGCCAGCAGCTTAGTGGTTGGTGCGAGCTACGAGCAGTACTTC
CASSLVVGASYEQYF
>-|-|TRBV5-1|TRBJ1-1
TGCGCCAGCAGCTTGGCTCTGGGGGCGGGGGCCACTGAAGCTTTCTTT
CASSLALGAGATEAFF
>-|TRBD1|TRBV7-2|TRBJ2-5
TGTGCCAGCAGCACTCCGGGACAGGGTTTTGAGACCCAGTACTTC
CASSTPGQGFETQYF
>-|-|TRBV9|TRBJ1-6
TGTGCCAGCAGCGTAGCAGGGGCCAATCAGCCCCTCCACTTT
CASSVAGANQPLHF
>many|-|TRBV5-4|TRBJ1-2
TGTGCCAGCAGCTTGTTTTCTGTTAACTATGGCTACACCTTC
CASSLFSVNYGYTF
>-|TRBD2|TRBV7-2|TRBJ2-1
TGTGCCAGCAGCTTAGCCGGGACTAGTTACAATGAGCAGTTCTTC
CASSLAGTSYNEQFF
>-|TRBD2|TRBV6-5|TRBJ2-7
TGTGCCAGCAGTGTGGGACTACAAACCTACGAGCAGTACTTC
CASSVGLQTYEQYF
>many|-|TRBV28|TRBJ1-5
TGTGCCAGCAGTCTCTGGGACGGGAGCAATCAGCCCCAGCATTTT
CASSLWDGSNQPQHF
>-|-|TRBV10-3|TRBJ2-5
TGTGCCATCAGTGAGGAGAGGGTTGGATCCCAGTACTTC
CAISEERVGSQYF
>-|TRBD2|TRBV29-1|TRBJ2-7
TGCAGCGTGAGGCCCGGGACTAGCGGGAGGAGCCTCGAGCAGTACTTC
CSVRPGTSGRSLEQYF
>-|TRBD1|TRBV29-1|TRBJ1-2
TGCAGCGTTGATGGGACAGGGGATGGCTACACCTTC
CSVDGTGDGYTF
>-|-|TRBV10-3|TRBJ1-1
TGTGACATCACTGAAGCTTTCTTT
CDITEAFF
>once|TRBD1|TRBV6-9|TRBJ1-5
TGTGCCAGCAGTTATAAGGGGACAGGGTATAGCAATCAGCCCCAGCATTTT
CASSYKGTGYSNQPQHF
>many|-|TRBV12-3/TRBV12-4|TRBJ1-2
TGTGCCAGCAGTTTAGGGACAGCTAACTATGGCTACACCTTC
CASSLGTANYGYTF
>-|TRBD1|TRBV7-9|TRBJ1-1
TGTGCCAGCAGCGACCGTACAGGGGAGAACACTGAAGCTTTCTTT
CASSDRTGENTEAFF
>many|-|TRBV12-3/TRBV12-4|TRBJ1-2
TGTGCCAGCAGCCGGACAGACTATGGCTACACCTTC
CASSRTDYGYTF
>many|-|TRBV10-2|TRBJ1-6
TGCGCCAGCAGTGAGATCAGCTCCTATAATTCACCCCTCCACTTT
CASSEISSYNSPLHF
>many|-|TRBV20-1|TRBJ2-3
TGCAGTGCTAGAGCGGAAAGCACAGATACGCAGTATTTT
CSARAESTDTQYF
>-|TRBD2|TRBV29-1|TRBJ2-7
TGCAGCGCCGGACTAGCGGGGCCTTCCTACGAGCAGTACTTC
CSAGLAGPSYEQYF
>-|TRBD1|TRBV12-3/TRBV12-4|TRBJ1-2
TGTGCCAGCAGCCGGACAGGGCCGCGGGGCTACACCTTC
CASSRTGPRGYTF